This T cell receptor beta chain was recovered during a study of beta chain features in type 1 diabetes (dated by TCRdb to the late 2010s). For context, the study as a whole: Patients and healthy donors did not differ in mean age, gender distribution, total cell number or subset yield. Regulatory and stem cell-like memory subsets were isolated from only 8 patients and roughly 8 healthy donors, whereas naive and central memory subsets came from all 30 or so donors. In the study, recently diagnosed type 1 diabetes patients and matched healthy donors were compared on the TCRB repertoires of their sorted circulating CD4+ T cell subsets. A total of about 110,000,000 sorted cells were examined across all samples, and a strong correlation was observed between cell number per subset and RNA yield. General findings and caveats noted by the study authors: Fewer insertions and more nucleotide deletions at VDJ recombination sites were observed in patients with type 1 diabetes, implying thymic rearrangement abnormalities. Because small numbers of individuals were included in the HLA sub-analyses, any influence of HLA type on TCRB rearrangement was left unresolved. Type 1 diabetes patients showed a moderate but significant shortening of TCRB CDR3 length in all four CD4+ subsets. PCR might favor shorter templates, but patient and control samples were amplified and corrected together, so any skew would affect both groups equally. Naive, central memory and regulatory TCRB repertoires appeared to be more alike among patients than among healthy donors. Sequencing cDNA rather than genomic DNA could over-represent highly expressing activated cells, although activation and CD3 levels did not differ between groups.

Including cysteine and phenylalanine, the CDR3 has 16 amino acids. Only CDR3 DNA is held: 48 bases, read in frame from base 1. The germline V gene gives CDR1 as MGHDK and CDR2 as SYGVNS. After removal of 3 bases from V and 6 bases from J, the junction retains 9 bases not matched to a gene. This clone was observed a handful of times. Which antigen it targets is not known. Base qualities are missing; no much larger clone stands one base away. Each donor gave one peripheral blood draw, averaging approximately 110 mL, which was collected into heparinised tubes. Naive, central memory, regulatory and stem cell-like memory CD4+ T cells were sorted on a BD FACSAria II using a panel including CD45RO, CCR7, CD25, CD127, CD95 and CD27. Purity was above 98% for every sorted population. PBMCs were separated immediately by Lymphoprep density gradient centrifugation and were stained directly, without being cultured. To minimize batch effects, samples were stained and sorted in pairs, one healthy donor with one patient per experiment.

The High Capacity cDNA Reverse Transcription Kit was used to reverse transcribe all of the isolated RNA, meaning that expressed TCRB transcripts were what got sequenced. Deep immunoSEQ sequencing was applied to naive, central memory and regulatory T cell samples, giving an average of roughly 3.6 million total reads per sample. Sorted cells were lysed in RLT buffer, and RNA was extracted using DNase-treated RNeasy Micro or Mini kits according to cell number. To prevent cross-contamination, each cell subset was processed individually, whereas patient and healthy donor samples were processed jointly. The immunoSEQ multiplex PCR was used to amplify TCRB sequences from cDNA, yielding 87-bp fragments that span the CDR3 region. Sequencing of the amplicons was done on the Illumina HiSeq platform. On the study's bioinformatics: Synthetic template baselines were used to correct PCR bias computationally, reads within Hamming distance 2 were collapsed, and singletons that could not be merged were discarded. Reads were aligned to IMGT to assign V, D and J genes, CDR3 length, and insertions or deletions at six rearrangement sites. Within each subset, clonotype counts were normalized to sorted cell number, after which true diversity and Gini coefficients were computed with the tcR R package. Repertoire sharing was quantified using the overlap coefficient calculated on TCRB nucleotide sequences. As a proxy for the pre-selection repertoire, out-of-frame TCRB sequences from naive cells were analyzed. As stored in TCRdb, this immuneACCESS dataset retains in-frame rearrangements with V and J assigned. A fraction of the clones does not appear; measured against another copy, unresolved V genes explain less than half of the discrepancy, and the remainder lacks a known reason. For V, J and clone size, that table is used; D and trimming come from the DNA. The sample has about 270,000 clones on record, more than 13% of them singletons. The ten largest clones add up to more than 0.015% of the sample.

The rearrangement joined TRBV25-1 to TRBJ2-2; 8 bases in between match TRBD1. The sample consisted of naive CD4+ T cells from blood. Sample cell subset or site, as interpreted from the label and publication: true naive CD4+ T cells. The TCR sequence derives from a man aged 25-45 years with type 1 diabetes. CDR3 loop: CASSDGRQGIAGELFF. The DNA sequence is as follows: TGTGCCAGCAGTGATGGGCGACAGGGGATCGCCGGGGAGCTGTTTTTT.